Sequencing of this TCR beta chain was carried out in a study of T cell responses to AZD1222 COVID-19 vaccine. Trimming stripped 10 bases from V and 6 bases from J, with 27 bases between. The CDR3 spans 17 residues. The germline V gene encodes CDR1 LNHDA and CDR2 SQIVND (reference sequence). This clone was picked up a small number of times. What it binds is unknown. The assay was immunoSEQ multiplex PCR, and TCRdb's table has in-frame clones only and misses some. This table has fewer than 90,000 clones, more than 70% appearing once. Findings and caveats of the study: Seropositive AZD1222 recipients at baseline numbered only 6 or 7. In all cases, repertoires were sampled only after the peak T cell response. Across spike, vaccine-associated CD4 TCRs were found, dominant at 160-218 and 743-854. Possibly, clonal diversity was underestimated; donors were largely white British and included more females.

Specimen: peripheral blood, collected 28 days after the second AZD1222 dose. The chain links TRBV19 to TRBJ2-2, with D perhaps matching TRBD2 (7 bases). This sequence originates from an adult who received the AZD1222 COVID-19 vaccine. Written as DNA, the CDR3 is TGTGCCACCTCCCTTCGGCGGGGGCGGGATTGGGCCGGGGAGCTGTTTTTT. Translation gives CATSLRRGRDWAGELFF. Combining the CDR3 with reference TRBV19 and TRBJ2-2 gives the whole variable domain DGGITQSPKYLFRKEGQNVTLSCEQNLNHDAMYWYRQDPGQGLRLIYYSQIVNDFQKGDIAEGYSVSREKKESFPLTVTSAQKNPTAFYLCATSLRRGRDWAGELFFGEGSRLTVL.